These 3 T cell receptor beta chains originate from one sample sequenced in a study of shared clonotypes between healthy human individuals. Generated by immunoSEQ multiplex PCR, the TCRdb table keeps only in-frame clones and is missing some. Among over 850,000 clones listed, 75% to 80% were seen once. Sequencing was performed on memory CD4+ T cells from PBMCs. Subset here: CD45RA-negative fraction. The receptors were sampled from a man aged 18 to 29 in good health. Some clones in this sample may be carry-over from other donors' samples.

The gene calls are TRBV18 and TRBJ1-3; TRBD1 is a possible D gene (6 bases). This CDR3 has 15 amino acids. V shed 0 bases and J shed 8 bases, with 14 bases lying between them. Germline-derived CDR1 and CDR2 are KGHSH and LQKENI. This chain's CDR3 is CASSPPRGSRDTIYF. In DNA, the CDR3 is TGTGCCAGCTCACCACCCAGGGGCTCGAGGGACACCATATATTTT.

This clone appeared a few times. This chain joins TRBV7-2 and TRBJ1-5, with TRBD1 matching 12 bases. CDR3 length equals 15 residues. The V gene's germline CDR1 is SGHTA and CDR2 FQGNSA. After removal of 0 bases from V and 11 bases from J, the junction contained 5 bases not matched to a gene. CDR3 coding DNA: TGTGCCAGCAGCTTAGCCGGGACAGGGGGCAAGGCCCAGCATTTT. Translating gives CASSLAGTGGKAQHF. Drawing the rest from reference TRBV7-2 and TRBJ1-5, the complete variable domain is GAGVSQSPSNKVTEKGKDVELRCDPISGHTALYWYRQSLGQGLEFLIYFQGNSAPDKSGLPSDRFSAERTGGSVSTLTIQRTQQEDSAVYLCASSLAGTGGKAQHFGDGTRLSIL.

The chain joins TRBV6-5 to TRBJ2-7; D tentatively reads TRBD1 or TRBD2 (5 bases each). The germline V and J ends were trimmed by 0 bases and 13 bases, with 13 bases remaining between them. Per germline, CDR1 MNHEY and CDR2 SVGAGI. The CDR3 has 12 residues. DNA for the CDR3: TGTGCCAGCAGTTACTCCTCGGGACCGCTATACTTC. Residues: CASSYSSGPLYF.